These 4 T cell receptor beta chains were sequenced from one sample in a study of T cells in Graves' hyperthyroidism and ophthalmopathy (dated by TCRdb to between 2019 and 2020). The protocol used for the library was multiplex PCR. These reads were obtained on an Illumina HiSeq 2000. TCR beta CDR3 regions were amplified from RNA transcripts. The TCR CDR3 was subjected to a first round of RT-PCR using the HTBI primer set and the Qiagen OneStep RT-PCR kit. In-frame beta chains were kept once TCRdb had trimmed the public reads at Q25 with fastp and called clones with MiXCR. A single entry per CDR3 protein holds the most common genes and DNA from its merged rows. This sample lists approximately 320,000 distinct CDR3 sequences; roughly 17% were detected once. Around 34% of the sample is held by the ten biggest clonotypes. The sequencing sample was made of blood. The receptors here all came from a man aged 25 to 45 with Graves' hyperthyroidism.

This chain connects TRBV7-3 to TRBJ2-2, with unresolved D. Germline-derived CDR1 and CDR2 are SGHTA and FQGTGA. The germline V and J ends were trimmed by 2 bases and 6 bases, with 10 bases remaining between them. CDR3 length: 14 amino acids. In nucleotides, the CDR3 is TGTGCCAGCAGCTTATTGGCGCGGCCCGGGGAGCTGTTTTTT. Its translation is CASSLLARPGELFF.

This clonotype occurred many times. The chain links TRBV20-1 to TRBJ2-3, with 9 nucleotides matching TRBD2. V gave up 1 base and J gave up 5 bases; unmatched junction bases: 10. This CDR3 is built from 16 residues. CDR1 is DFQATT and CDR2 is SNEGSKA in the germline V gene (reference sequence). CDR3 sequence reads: CSARGGVAGVGDTQYF. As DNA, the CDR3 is TGCAGTGCTAGAGGGGGAGTAGCGGGAGTAGGAGATACGCAGTATTTT.

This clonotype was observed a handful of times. The CDR3 DNA follows: TGTGCCAGCAGCCCTATAGCGGGAGAGGTTGAGCAGTTCTTC. This gives the protein CASSPIAGEVEQFF. The chain joins TRBV7-2 to TRBJ2-1; 9 bases align to TRBD2. Germline V gene sequence: CDR1 SGHTA, CDR2 FQGNSA. The CDR3 sequence is 14 residues long. After removal of 5 bases from V and 9 bases from J, the junction contained 8 bases not matched to a gene.

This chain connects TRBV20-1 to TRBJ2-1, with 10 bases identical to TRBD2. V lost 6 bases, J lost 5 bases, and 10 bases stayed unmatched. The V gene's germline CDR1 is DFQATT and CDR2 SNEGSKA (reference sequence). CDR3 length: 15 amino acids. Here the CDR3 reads CSATGGTSGNNEQFF. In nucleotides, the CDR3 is TGCAGTGCCACCGGGGGTACTAGCGGGAACAATGAGCAGTTCTTC.